This T cell receptor beta chain was captured in a study of Tregs in tolerant kidney transplant recipients. The study's findings and limits: Activated donor B cell expansion appeared to reveal the most relevant donor-specific TCRbeta repertoire. In tolerant patients, donor-specific Tregs outgrew total Tregs, suggesting antigen-driven expansion.

The table came from immunoSEQ multiplex PCR; TCRdb's copy has only in-frame clones and leaves some out. This sample yields tens of thousands of clones, of which about 90% are seen a single time; roughly 15% belongs to the top ten. Unmatched junction bases numbered 3, after V lost 5 bases and J lost 2 bases. The CDR3 extends over 14 amino acids. Germline loops: CDR1 MNHEY, CDR2 SMNVEV (reference sequence). This clone appeared a single time. The antigen remains unidentified. The nonmyeloablative bone marrow transplants came from related graft donors, with transient mixed chimerism. Thawed PBMCs were FACS-sorted into unstimulated CD4+CD25+CD127- regulatory T cells, CD4+CD25- non-regulatory cells, CD4 and CD8 cells.

The clonotype originates from a human patient who received a combined kidney and bone marrow transplant. The graft donor may have given rise to some T cells. The sequencing here drew on CD8+ T cells from blood (PBMCs), taken 24 months after the transplant. The chain carries TRBV27 and TRBJ1-5; 7 bases line up with TRBD1. CDR3 bases: TGTGCCAGCAGTAGGGACAGTGGCAATCAGCCCCAGCATTTT. Translating gives CASSRDSGNQPQHF.